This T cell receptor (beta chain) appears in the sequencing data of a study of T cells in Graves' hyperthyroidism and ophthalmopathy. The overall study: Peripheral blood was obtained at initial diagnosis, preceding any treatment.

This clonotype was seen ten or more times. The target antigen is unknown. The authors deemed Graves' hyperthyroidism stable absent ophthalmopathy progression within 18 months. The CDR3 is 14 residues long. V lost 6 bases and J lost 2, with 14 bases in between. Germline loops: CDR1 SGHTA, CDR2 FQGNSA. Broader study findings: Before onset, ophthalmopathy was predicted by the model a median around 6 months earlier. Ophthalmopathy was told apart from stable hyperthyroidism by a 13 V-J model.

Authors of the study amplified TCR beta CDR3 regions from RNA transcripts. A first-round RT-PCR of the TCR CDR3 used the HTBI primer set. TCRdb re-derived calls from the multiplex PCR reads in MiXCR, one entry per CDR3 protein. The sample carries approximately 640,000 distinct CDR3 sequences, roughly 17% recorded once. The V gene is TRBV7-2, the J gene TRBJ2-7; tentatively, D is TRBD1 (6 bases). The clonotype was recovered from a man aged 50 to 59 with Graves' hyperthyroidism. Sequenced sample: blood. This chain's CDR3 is CASSLYRVTYEQYF. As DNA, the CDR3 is TGTGCCAGCAGTTTGTACAGGGTGACCTACGAGCAGTACTTC.